These 29 T cell receptor beta chains share one sample of origin, sequenced in a study of blood T cell repertoires in COVID-19 (dated by TCRdb to the early 2020s). Libraries were constructed by the immunoSEQ multiplex PCR assay. Imported from immuneACCESS, the table was reduced by TCRdb to in-frame sequences with V and J called. These copies leave out some clones; in studies compared against another copy, an unresolved V gene accounts for under half, and the cause of the remainder is not known. The sample table holds about 200,000 clones, of which less than 85% were seen once. The ten largest clones capture 5.5% to 7% of the sample. The sequenced sample consisted of peripheral blood. These receptors all come from a woman in her sixties or seventies with acute or convalescent COVID-19.

This clone was counted at least ten times. The sample contains more than one DNA sequence encoding this CDR3. The rearrangement joins TRBV7-9 to TRBJ2-3; possible D gene TRBD2, 5 bases. The CDR3 runs to 15 residues. The germline gives CDR1 SEHNR, CDR2 FQNEAQ (reference sequence). V lost 1 base, J lost 0 bases, and 8 bases lay in between. The CDR3: CASSLERGSTDTQYF. CDR3 sequence (DNA): TGTGCCAGCAGCTTAGAACGGGGTAGCACAGATACGCAGTATTTT. Complete variable domain (other parts from reference TRBV7-9 and TRBJ2-3): DTGVSQNPRHKITKRGQNVTFRCDPISEHNRLYWYRQTLGQGPEFLTYFQNEAQLEKSRLLSDRFSAERPKGSFSTLEIQRTEQGDSAMYLCASSLERGSTDTQYFGPGTRLTVL.

V is TRBV20-1 and J is TRBJ1-2; D remains ambiguous. Trimming took off 4 bases at V and 2 bases at J, with 5 bases between the two ends. CDR1 is DFQATT and CDR2 is SNEGSKA in the germline V gene (reference sequence). The CDR3 covers 11 residues. Written as DNA, the CDR3 is TGCAGTGCTACACGGAACTATGGCTACACCTTC. Protein product: CSATRNYGYTF.

V usage is TRBV15 and J usage is TRBJ2-2; 7 nucleotides line up with TRBD1. From germline, CDR1 is LNHNV and CDR2 YYDKDF (reference sequence). This CDR3 comprises 14 residues. V shed 4 bases and J 3 bases; nucleotides not matched to a gene: 2. The CDR3 is CATSKGGDTGELFF. CDR3 nucleotide sequence: TGTGCCACCAGCAAAGGGGGCGACACCGGGGAGCTGTTTTTT. The variable domain in full, with the rest retrieved from reference TRBV15 and TRBJ2-2, is DAMVIQNPRYQVTQFGKPVTLSCSQTLNHNVMYWYQQKSSQAPKLLFHYYDKDFNNEADTPDNFQSRRPNTSFCFLDIRSPGLGDTAMYLCATSKGGDTGELFFGEGSRLTVL.

The gene calls are TRBV3-1 (or the pseudogene TRBV3-2) and TRBJ2-3; 8 positions agree with TRBD2. This CDR3 has 15 residues. With 3 bases clipped from V and 1 base from J, the junction kept 3 bases outside the gene matches. The germline gives CDR1 LGHDT, CDR2 YNNKEL (reference sequence). The CDR3 loop reads CASSHQAGGTDTQYF. CDR3 in DNA: TGTGCCAGCAGCCATCAAGCGGGAGGCACAGATACGCAGTATTTT.

This sequence joins TRBV3-1 (or the pseudogene TRBV3-2) and TRBJ2-3, with 14 nucleotides matching TRBD2. The V gene's germline CDR1 is LGHDT and CDR2 YNNKEL (reference sequence). V was clipped by 6 bases and J by 1 base; unmatched bases: 9. This CDR3 has 18 amino acids. CDR3 in DNA: TGTGCCAGCAGTTTCGGGACTAGCGGGAGAAGCGGCACAGATACGCAGTATTTT. It is translated as CASSFGTSGRSGTDTQYF.

The chain couples TRBV30 to TRBJ2-2; TRBD2 matches 13 bases. V lost 2 bases, J lost 4 bases, and 4 bases stayed unmatched. The CDR3 is 16 amino acids. Germline V gene data show CDR1 as GTSNPN and CDR2 as SVGIG (reference sequence). The CDR3 loop reads CAWSPWTSGSTGELFF. In DNA, the CDR3 is TGTGCCTGGAGTCCATGGACTAGCGGGAGCACCGGGGAGCTGTTTTTT.

The V gene is TRBV7-3, the J gene TRBJ1-2, with TRBD1 matching 7 bases. CDR1 is SGHTA and CDR2 is FQGTGA in the germline V gene. The CDR3 spans 13 residues. The V gene end was trimmed by 2 bases and the J gene end by 8 bases; junction bases not matched to a gene: 5. The CDR3 sequence is CASSLFTGEGYTF. The CDR3, as DNA: TGTGCCAGCAGCTTATTCACAGGGGAGGGCTACACCTTC.

This chain links TRBV12-3 or TRBV12-4 with TRBJ1-1; D is possibly TRBD1 (6 bases). There are 13 residues in the CDR3. V was pared by 7 bases and J by 1 base, with 10 bases between. This CDR3 is CASNGTPNTEAFF. CDR3 nucleotide sequence: TGTGCCAGCAACGGGACACCGAACACTGAAGCTTTCTTT.

The chain has TRBV27 and TRBJ2-1; 7 bases are shared with TRBD1. CDR1 is MNHEY, CDR2 SMNVEV, per germline (reference sequence). Germline trimming cut 1 base from V and 2 bases from J; bases unmatched to any gene: 8. There are 17 residues in the CDR3. Here the CDR3 DNA reads TGTGCCAGCAGTTTATTTACGGGACAGCGGACCTACAATGAGCAGTTCTTC. Translated: CASSLFTGQRTYNEQFF.

The CDR3 sequence is CATSDFRRNTGELFF. The CDR3 DNA sequence: TGTGCCACCAGTGATTTCCGCAGGAACACCGGGGAGCTGTTTTTT. The chain recombines TRBV24-1 with TRBJ2-2; D gene ambiguous. Between the trimmed V and J ends, which lost 1 base and 1 base, there was a span of 6 bases. There are 15 residues in the CDR3. Germline V gives CDR1 KGHDR, CDR2 SFDVKD.

This chain joins TRBV5-4 and TRBJ2-5, with 8 bases aligning to TRBD1. CDR3 length equals 15 residues. Looked up from germline, CDR1 is SGHNT and CDR2 is YYREEE (reference sequence). Losses at the gene ends were 4 bases for V and 4 bases for J; bases not matched to a gene: 9. CDR3 DNA sequence: TGTGCCAGCAGCCCAAACGGACAGGGCAGAGAGACCCAGTACTTC. Encoded protein: CASSPNGQGRETQYF.

The CDR3: CASSQEPSGHLSGANVLTF. CDR3 coding DNA: TGCGCCAGCAGCCAAGAGCCTAGCGGGCACCTATCTGGGGCCAACGTCCTGACTTTC. This chain connects TRBV4-1 to TRBJ2-6, with 8 bases aligning to TRBD2. Per the germline V gene, CDR1 is MGHRA and CDR2 is YSYEKL. The V gene end was trimmed by 0 bases and the J gene end by 1 base; junction bases not matched to a gene: 8. The CDR3 length is 19 residues.

This sequence joins TRBV18 and TRBJ2-2, with D possibly TRBD1 on 6 matching bases. CDR1 is KGHSH, CDR2 LQKENI, per germline. The V end was cut by 3 bases, the J end by 0 bases, with 14 bases between. The CDR3 has 17 amino acids. The CDR3 region has the DNA TGTGCCAGCTCACCTCGACAGGCGACCCCGAACACCGGGGAGCTGTTTTTT. It is translated as CASSPRQATPNTGELFF.

The chain recombines TRBV2 with TRBJ2-1; perhaps TRBD1 as D (6 bases). In germline, CDR1 is SNHLY, CDR2 FYNNEI. There are 14 residues in the CDR3. Trimming shortened V by 3 bases and J by 5 bases, and 11 bases separated the two germline ends. The chain's CDR3 is CASSDWDMNNEQFF. The CDR3 bases are TGTGCCAGCAGTGATTGGGACATGAACAATGAGCAGTTCTTC.

The CDR3 region is CASSQEEGEKLFF. For the CDR3, the DNA is TGCGCCAGCAGCCAAGAGGAGGGGGAAAAACTGTTTTTT. The chain couples TRBV4-1 to TRBJ1-4; D is perhaps TRBD1 (5 bases). Germline V lookup: CDR1 MGHRA, CDR2 YSYEKL. Between the trimmed V and J ends, which lost 0 bases and 8 bases, there was a span of 7 bases. The CDR3 consists of 13 residues.

The chain is built from TRBV28 and TRBJ1-2; 7 bases map to TRBD1. Germline CDR1 MDHEN, CDR2 SYDVKM. The CDR3 is made up of 15 amino acids. V lost 7 bases, J lost 1 base, and 9 bases stayed unmatched. The CDR3 DNA is TGTGCCAGCAACTTAAAGGACAGGTTTAACTATGGCTACACCTTC. Translation: CASNLKDRFNYGYTF.

The sample holds one count of this clone. The chain carries TRBV7-3 and TRBJ2-3, with 7 positions matching TRBD1. Losses at the gene ends were 0 bases for V and 0 bases for J; bases not matched to a gene: 9. The V gene's germline CDR1 is SGHTA and CDR2 FQGTGA. The CDR3 totals 18 residues. The CDR3 nucleotides are TGTGCCAGCAGCTTAACCGGGGCACAGGGGACCAGCACAGATACGCAGTATTTT. It encodes CASSLTGAQGTSTDTQYF.

The V call is TRBV9, the J call TRBJ2-3; D possibly corresponds to TRBD2 (5 bases). V lost 1 base to trimming and J lost 2 bases, with 8 bases between them. The CDR3 is 14 amino acids. Germline lookup yields CDR1 SGDLS and CDR2 YYNGEE. This CDR3 reads CASSVTTTTDTQYF. The CDR3 DNA is TGTGCCAGCAGCGTAACGACTACCACAGATACGCAGTATTTT.

The chain is built from TRBV27 and TRBJ1-4; 7 bases fit TRBD1. The V gene end was trimmed by 5 bases and the J gene end by 4 bases; junction bases not matched to a gene: 7. CDR1 is MNHEY and CDR2 is SMNVEV in the germline V gene (reference sequence). The CDR3 covers 15 residues. CDR3 loop: CASSADRNRNEKLFF. CDR3 DNA sequence: TGTGCCAGCAGTGCGGACAGGAACCGTAATGAAAAACTGTTTTTT.

V usage is TRBV20-1 and J usage is TRBJ1-2; D uncertain. V was pared by 1 base and J by 3 bases, with 3 bases between. CDR1 is DFQATT and CDR2 is SNEGSKA in the germline V gene (reference sequence). The CDR3 contains 11 residues. CDR3 coding DNA: TGCAGTGCTAGAGTAGACTATGGCTACACCTTC. It yields the protein CSARVDYGYTF.

The chain joins TRBV7-8 to TRBJ1-4; TRBD1 might be the D (6 bases). V lost 1 base and J lost 8, with 11 bases in between. Germline loops: CDR1 SGHVS, CDR2 FQNEAQ. CDR3 size: 14 residues. The CDR3 DNA follows: TGTGCCAGCAGCTTAGAGGACAGCCGGGAAAAACTGTTTTTT. This sequence encodes CASSLEDSREKLFF.

J is TRBJ1-5 and V is TRBV6-5, with 7 bases lining up with TRBD1. The CDR3 contains 16 residues. CDR1 MNHEY and CDR2 SVGAGI come from the germline V gene. J lost 0 bases, V lost 2 bases, and 4 bases had no gene match. For the CDR3, the DNA is TGTGCCAGCAGTTACGGAGACAGGGCTAGCAATCAGCCCCAGCATTTT. Translating gives CASSYGDRASNQPQHF.

The chain employs TRBV18 and TRBJ1-1; unclear D gene. This CDR3 spans 15 amino acids. Between the trimmed V and J ends, which lost 3 bases and 0 bases, there was a span of 11 bases. Germline V CDR1 and CDR2: KGHSH, LQKENI. The DNA of the CDR3 is TGTGCCAGCTCACCCCCAGCGGGGTTGAACACTGAAGCTTTCTTT. Its protein is CASSPPAGLNTEAFF.

CDR3 DNA: TGTGCCAGCAGCCAGGGACAGCAAGAGACCCAGTACTTC. This encodes CASSQGQQETQYF. This rearrangement joins TRBV6-6 to TRBJ2-5; 7 bases align to TRBD1. Germline V gene lookup returns CDR1 MNHNY and CDR2 SVGAGI (reference sequence). V lost 6 bases and J lost 2; bases outside the gene matches: 3. The CDR3 extends over 13 amino acids.

The chain recombines TRBV27 with TRBJ2-3; TRBD2 agrees at 8 bases. The CDR3 spans 14 residues. The V gene's germline CDR1 is MNHEY and CDR2 SMNVEV (reference sequence). V was pared by 6 bases and J by 1 base, with 3 bases of the junction left unmatched. CDR3 in amino acids: CASRMTSGTDTQYF. In DNA, the CDR3 is TGTGCCAGCAGGATGACTAGCGGCACAGATACGCAGTATTTT.

This chain links TRBV6-5 with TRBJ2-3, with TRBD2 as a possible D gene (6 bases). The V end was cut by 2 bases, the J end by 1 base, with 7 bases between. CDR1 and CDR2 (germline): MNHEY, SVGAGI. The CDR3 runs to 14 residues. CDR3 loop: CASSYGGGTDTQYF. Written as DNA, the CDR3 is TGTGCCAGCAGTTACGGCGGGGGCACAGATACGCAGTATTTT.

The chain links TRBV6-6 to TRBJ1-1, with a possible D match to TRBD1 (5 bases). Trimming took off 2 bases at V and 1 base at J, with 8 bases between the two ends. This CDR3 region has 14 residues. Germline V lookup: CDR1 MNHNY, CDR2 SVGAGI (reference sequence). CDR3 amino acids: CASSYGRANTEAFF. CDR3 coding DNA: TGTGCCAGCAGTTACGGCAGGGCGAACACTGAAGCTTTCTTT.

The chain joins TRBV5-5 to TRBJ2-1; TRBD1 matches 10 bases. With V trimmed by 0 bases and J by 9 bases, 3 bases remained unmatched. Per the germline V gene, CDR1 is SGHKS and CDR2 is YYEKEE (reference sequence). The CDR3 covers 14 residues. The CDR3 spells CASSLGQGAFEQFF. The CDR3 nucleotides are TGTGCCAGCAGCTTGGGACAGGGGGCATTTGAGCAGTTCTTC.

This clone has just one count. This chain links TRBV6-5 with TRBJ2-5, with D unclear. Germline V gene data show CDR1 as MNHEY and CDR2 as SVGAGI. Trimming pared 5 bases from V and 0 bases from J, leaving 4 bases between. The CDR3 loop spans 12 amino acids. CDR3 in DNA: TGTGCCAGCAGTCGGGACCAAGAGACCCAGTACTTC. It codes for CASSRDQETQYF.